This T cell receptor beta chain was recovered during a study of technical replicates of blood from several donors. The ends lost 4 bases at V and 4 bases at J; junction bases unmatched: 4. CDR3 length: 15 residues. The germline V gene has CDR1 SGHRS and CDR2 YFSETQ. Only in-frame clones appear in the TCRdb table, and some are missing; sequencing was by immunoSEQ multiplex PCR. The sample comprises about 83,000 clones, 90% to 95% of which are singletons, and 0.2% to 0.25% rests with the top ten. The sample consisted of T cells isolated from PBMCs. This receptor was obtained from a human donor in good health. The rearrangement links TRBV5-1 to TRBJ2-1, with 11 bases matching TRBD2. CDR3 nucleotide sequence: TGCGCCAGCAGCCTGACTAGCGGGGATTACAATGAGCAGTTCTTC. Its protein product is CASSLTSGDYNEQFF.